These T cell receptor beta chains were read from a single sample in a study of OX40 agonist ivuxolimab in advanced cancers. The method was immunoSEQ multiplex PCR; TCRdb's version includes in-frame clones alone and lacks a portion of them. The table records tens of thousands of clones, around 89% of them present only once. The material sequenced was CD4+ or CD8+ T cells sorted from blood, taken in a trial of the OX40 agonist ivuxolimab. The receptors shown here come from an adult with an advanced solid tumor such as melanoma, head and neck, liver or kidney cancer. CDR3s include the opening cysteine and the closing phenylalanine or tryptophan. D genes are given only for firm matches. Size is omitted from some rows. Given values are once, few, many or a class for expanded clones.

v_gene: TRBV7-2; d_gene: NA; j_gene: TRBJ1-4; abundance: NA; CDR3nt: TGTGCCAGCAGCTTAGTCTCAGTTAATGAAAAACTGTTTTTT; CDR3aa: CASSLVSVNEKLFF
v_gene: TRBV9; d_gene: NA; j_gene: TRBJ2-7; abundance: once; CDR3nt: TGTGCCAGCAGCGTAGACCCAACTTACGAGCAGTACTTC; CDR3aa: CASSVDPTYEQYF
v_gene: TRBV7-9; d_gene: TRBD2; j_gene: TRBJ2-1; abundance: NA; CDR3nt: TGTGCCAGCAGCGCCGCGGGAGGGGAGTACAATGAGCAGTTCTTC; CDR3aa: CASSAAGGEYNEQFF
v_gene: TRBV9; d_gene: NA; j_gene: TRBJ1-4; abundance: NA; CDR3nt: TGTGCCAGCAGCGGGGGTGAGGAAAAACTGTTTTTT; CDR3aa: CASSGGEEKLFF
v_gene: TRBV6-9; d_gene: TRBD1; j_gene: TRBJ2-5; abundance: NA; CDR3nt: TGTGCCGTGACAGGGGGCACGGAGACCCAGTACTTC; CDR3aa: CAVTGGTETQYF
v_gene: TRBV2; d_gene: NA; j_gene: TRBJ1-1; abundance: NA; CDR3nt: TGTGCCAGCAGACCAGGGACTCTGCCTGAAGCTTTCTTT; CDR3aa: CASRPGTLPEAFF
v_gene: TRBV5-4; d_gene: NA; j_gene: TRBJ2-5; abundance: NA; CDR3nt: TGTGCCAGCAGCTTGGCTCGGGACACCCAAGAGACCCAGTACTTC; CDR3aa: CASSLARDTQETQYF
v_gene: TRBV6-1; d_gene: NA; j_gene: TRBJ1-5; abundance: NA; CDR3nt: TGTGCCAGCAGTGAGTATCGGGACCCCAATCAGCCCCAGCATTTT; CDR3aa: CASSEYRDPNQPQHF
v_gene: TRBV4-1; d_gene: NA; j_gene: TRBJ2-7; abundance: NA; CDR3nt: TGCGCCAGCAGCCAAGAGGGCGCCTACGAGCAGTACTTC; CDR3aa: CASSQEGAYEQYF
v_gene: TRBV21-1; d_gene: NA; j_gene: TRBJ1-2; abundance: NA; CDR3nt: TGTGCCAGCAGCCCCGGTACTATGAACTATGGCTACACCTTC; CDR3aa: CASSPGTMNYGYTF
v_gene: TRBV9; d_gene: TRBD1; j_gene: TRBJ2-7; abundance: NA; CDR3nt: TGTGCCAGCAGCGTAGCTGGGACAGGAACCTACGAGCAGTACTTC; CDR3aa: CASSVAGTGTYEQYF
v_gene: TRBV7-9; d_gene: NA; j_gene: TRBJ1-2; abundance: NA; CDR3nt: TGTGCCACCCACCCGTCCCAGGGAGGCTATGGCTACACCTTC; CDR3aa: CATHPSQGGYGYTF
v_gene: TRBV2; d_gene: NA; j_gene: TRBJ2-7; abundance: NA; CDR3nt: TGTGCCAGCATCCGCTCTGGGGTCTACGAGCAGTACTTC; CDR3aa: CASIRSGVYEQYF
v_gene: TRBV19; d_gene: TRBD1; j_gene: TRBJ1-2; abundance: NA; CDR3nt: TGTGCCAGTAGTGACCCGACAGGGATCCCCTATGGCTACACCTTC; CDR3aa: CASSDPTGIPYGYTF
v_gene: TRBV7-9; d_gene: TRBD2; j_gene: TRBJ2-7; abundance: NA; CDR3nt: TGTGCCAGCAGCAGTAGCGGGGGCCAGCTCTACGAGCAGTACTTC; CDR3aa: CASSSSGGQLYEQYF
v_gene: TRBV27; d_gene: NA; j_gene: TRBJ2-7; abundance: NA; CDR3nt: TGTGCCAGCAGTTTAATCGGCGGAGACTACGAGCAGTACTTC; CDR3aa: CASSLIGGDYEQYF
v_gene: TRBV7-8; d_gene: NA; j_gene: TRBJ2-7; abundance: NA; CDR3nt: TGTGCCAGCAGCTTTTCCCCTCGGAACGAGCAGTACTTC; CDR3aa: CASSFSPRNEQYF